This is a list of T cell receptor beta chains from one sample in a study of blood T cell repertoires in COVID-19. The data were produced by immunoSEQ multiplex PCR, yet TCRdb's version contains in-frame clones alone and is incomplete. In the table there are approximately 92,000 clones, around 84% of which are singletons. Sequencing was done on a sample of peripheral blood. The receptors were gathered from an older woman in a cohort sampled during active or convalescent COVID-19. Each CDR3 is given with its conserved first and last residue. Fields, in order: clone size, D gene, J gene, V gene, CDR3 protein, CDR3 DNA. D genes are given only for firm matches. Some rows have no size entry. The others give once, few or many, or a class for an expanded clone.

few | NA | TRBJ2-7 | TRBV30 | CAWSIHSLEQYF | TGTGCCTGGAGTATCCACAGCCTCGAGCAGTACTTC
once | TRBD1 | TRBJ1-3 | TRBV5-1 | CASSLSGGGLLGGNTIYF | TGCGCCAGCAGCTTGAGCGGAGGGGGCCTCCTTGGAGGAAACACCATATATTTT
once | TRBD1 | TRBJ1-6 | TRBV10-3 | CAVRRDRDSPLHF | TGTGCCGTACGCAGGGACAGGGATTCACCCCTCCACTTT
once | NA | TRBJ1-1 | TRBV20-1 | CSARGEEAFF | TGCAGTGCTAGGGGCGAGGAAGCTTTCTTT
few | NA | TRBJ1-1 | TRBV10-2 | CASSEEWGVVSEAFF | TGCGCCAGCAGTGAGGAGTGGGGGGTGGTTTCTGAAGCTTTCTTT
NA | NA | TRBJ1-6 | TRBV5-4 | CASSGGDRNSPLHF | TGTGCCAGCAGCGGCGGAGACAGGAATTCACCCCTCCACTTT
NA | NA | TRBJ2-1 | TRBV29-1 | CSAEGDGEQFF | TGCAGCGCCGAGGGTGACGGAGAGCAGTTCTTC
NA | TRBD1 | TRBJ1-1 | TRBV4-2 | CASSSLTGTGEFMNTEAFF | TGTGCCAGCAGCTCTCTTACCGGGACAGGGGAGTTTATGAACACTGAAGCTTTCTTT
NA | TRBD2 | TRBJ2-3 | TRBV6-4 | CASSEESGASTDTQYF | TGTGCCAGCAGTGAGGAGAGCGGGGCAAGCACAGATACGCAGTATTTT
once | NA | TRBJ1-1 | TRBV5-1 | CASSLDGRGNTEAFF | TGCGCCAGCAGCTTGGATGGCAGGGGAAACACTGAAGCTTTCTTT
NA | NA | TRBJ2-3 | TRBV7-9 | CASSRLAKRRYTDTQYF | TGTGCCAGCAGCCGTTTGGCCAAGCGGAGGTACACAGATACGCAGTATTTT
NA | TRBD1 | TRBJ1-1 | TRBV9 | CASSAHRGATEAFF | TGTGCCAGCAGCGCCCACAGGGGGGCCACTGAAGCTTTCTTT
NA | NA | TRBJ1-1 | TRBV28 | CASSLGRDIVF | TGTGCCAGCAGTTTGGGCCGGGACATAGTTTTT
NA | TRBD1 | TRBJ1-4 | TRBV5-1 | CASSATQQGAGKLFF | TGCGCCAGCAGCGCGACTCAACAGGGGGCCGGTAAACTGTTTTTT
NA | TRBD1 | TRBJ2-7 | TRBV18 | CASSPWGTGDEQYF | TGTGCCAGCTCACCTTGGGGGACAGGTGACGAGCAGTACTTC
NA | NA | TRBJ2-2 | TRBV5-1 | CASSLVQGGGELFF | TGCGCCAGCAGCTTGGTGCAGGGTGGCGGGGAGCTGTTTTTT
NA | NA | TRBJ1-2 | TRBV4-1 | CASSQDLLNYGYTF | TGCGCCAGCAGCCAAGATCTTTTGAACTATGGCTACACCTTC
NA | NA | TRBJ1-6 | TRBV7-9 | CASSPSGERGSPLHF | TGTGCCAGCAGCCCTTCAGGGGAGCGGGGTTCACCCCTCCACTTT
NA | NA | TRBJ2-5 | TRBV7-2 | CASSLGAVEGAQYF | TGTGCCAGCAGCTTGGGGGCTGTCGAAGGAGCCCAGTACTTC
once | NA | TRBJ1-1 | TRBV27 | CASRYTGNTEAFF | TGTGCCAGCAGATATACAGGAAACACTGAAGCTTTCTTT
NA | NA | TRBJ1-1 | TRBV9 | CASSVDHTMNTEAFF | TGTGCCAGCAGCGTAGACCACACAATGAACACTGAAGCTTTCTTT
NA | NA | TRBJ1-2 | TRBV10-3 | CAISEDRRGYTF | TGTGCCATCAGTGAGGACAGGCGCGGCTACACCTTC
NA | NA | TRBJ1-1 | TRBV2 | CASIKEGQATMNTEAFF | TGTGCCAGCATTAAAGAGGGCCAGGCAACAATGAACACTGAAGCTTTCTTT
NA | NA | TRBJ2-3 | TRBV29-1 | CSSGVDTQYF | TGCAGCTCCGGGGTTGATACGCAGTATTTT
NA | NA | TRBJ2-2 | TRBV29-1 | CSANNEEGSPGTGELFF | TGCAGCGCCAACAACGAGGAGGGCTCCCCGGGGACCGGGGAGCTGTTTTTT
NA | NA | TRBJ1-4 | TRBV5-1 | CASSLELANEKLFF | TGCGCCAGCAGCTTGGAACTGGCTAATGAAAAACTGTTTTTT
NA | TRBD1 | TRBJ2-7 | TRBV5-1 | CASSLTRDRVVF | TGCGCCAGCAGCTTAACCCGGGACAGGGTTGTCTTC
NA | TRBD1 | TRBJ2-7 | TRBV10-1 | CASSRDRGYEQYF | TGCGCCAGCAGTAGGGACAGGGGATACGAGCAGTACTTC
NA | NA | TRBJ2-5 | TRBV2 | CASSFQETQYF | TGTGCCAGCTCCTTCCAAGAGACCCAGTACTTC
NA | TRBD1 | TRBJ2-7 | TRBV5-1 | CASSPGTGATEQYF | TGCGCCAGCAGCCCCGGGACAGGGGCCACCGAGCAGTACTTC
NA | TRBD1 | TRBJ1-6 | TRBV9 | CASSGGQGGSPLHF | TGTGCCAGCAGCGGGGGACAGGGAGGCTCACCCCTCCACTTT
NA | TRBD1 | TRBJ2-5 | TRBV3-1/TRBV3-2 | CASSLAGTVETQYF | TGTGCCAGCAGCCTCGCCGGGACAGTAGAGACCCAGTACTTC
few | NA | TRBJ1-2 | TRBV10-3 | CAAETGGNYGYTF | TGTGCCGCCGAAACGGGGGGTAACTATGGCTACACCTTC
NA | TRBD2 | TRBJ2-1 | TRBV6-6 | CATQFEGGTYNEQFF | TGTGCCACCCAGTTTGAGGGAGGGACCTACAATGAGCAGTTCTTC
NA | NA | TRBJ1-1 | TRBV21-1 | CASSKVGTGNTEAFF | NA
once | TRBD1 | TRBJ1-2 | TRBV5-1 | CASSHGQGAQGYGYTF | TGCGCCAGCAGCCACGGACAGGGGGCGCAGGGCTATGGCTACACCTTC
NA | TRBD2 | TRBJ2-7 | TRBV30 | CAFSKRGSSYEQYF | TGTGCCTTTTCCAAGCGGGGGAGCTCCTACGAGCAGTACTTC
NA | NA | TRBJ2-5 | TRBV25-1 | CASSAEETQYF | TGTGCCAGCAGTGCCGAAGAGACCCAGTACTTC
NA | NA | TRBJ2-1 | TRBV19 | CASSIDGGSSYNEQFF | TGTGCCAGTAGTATAGACGGAGGCAGCTCCTACAATGAGCAGTTCTTC
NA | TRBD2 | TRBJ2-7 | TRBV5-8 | CASSLAGTSGGFYEQYF | TGTGCCAGCAGCTTGGCCGGGACTAGCGGGGGGTTTTACGAGCAGTACTTC
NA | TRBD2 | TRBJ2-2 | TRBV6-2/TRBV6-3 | CASSFAGGPGTGELFF | TGTGCCAGCAGTTTCGCGGGGGGGCCGGGGACCGGGGAGCTGTTTTTT
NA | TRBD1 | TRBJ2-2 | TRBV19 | CASSPDRGTGELFF | TGTGCCAGTAGTCCCGACAGGGGAACCGGGGAGCTGTTTTTT
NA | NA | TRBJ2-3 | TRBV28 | CASSIRVDTQYF | TGTGCCAGCAGTATCCGGGTTGATACGCAGTATTTT
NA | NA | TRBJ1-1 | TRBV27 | CASTSTGNTEAFF | TGTGCCAGTACTTCTACAGGGAATACTGAAGCTTTCTTT
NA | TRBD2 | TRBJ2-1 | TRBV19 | CASSIDGSSGGHNEQFF | TGTGCCAGTAGTATAGATGGGTCTAGCGGGGGACACAATGAGCAGTTCTTC
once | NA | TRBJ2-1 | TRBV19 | CASSIGQGISYNEQFF | TGTGCCAGTAGTATCGGCCAGGGGATCTCCTACAATGAGCAGTTCTTC